This T cell receptor (beta chain) was recorded in a study of CD8+ T cells in alopecia areata. Study summary: Scoring of severity for treated patients was based on percentage of affected scalp area.

Comments on this clone: The antigen is undetermined.

Extraction and reverse transcription of RNA yielded cDNA as the sequencing template. Method: immunoSEQ multiplex PCR; TCRdb's copy keeps in-frame clones and lacks some. This table holds 90,000 to 120,000 clones, roughly 84% found once. Indicated treatment: oral pan-JAK inhibitor, 5-10 mg twice daily. Lesional scalp punch biopsies and peripheral blood were collected from alopecia areata patients. With 2 bases clipped from V and 0 bases from J, the junction kept 12 bases outside the gene matches. CDR3 size: 18 residues. The germline V gene has CDR1 GTSNPN and CDR2 SVGIG (reference sequence). Study outcomes and limitations: Many expanded lesional clones persisted in scalp and blood during tofacitinib.

The rearrangement uses TRBV30 and TRBJ1-4, with TRBD1 identical over 7 bases. This clonotype originated in a human donor with alopecia areata. Sequenced here: CD8+ T cells sorted from blood, sampled at week 24, from a patient treated with tofacitinib. DNA of the CDR3: TGTGCCTGGAGTCCCCTCCAGGGGGTGGCGGCAACTAATGAAAAACTGTTTTTT. This sequence encodes CAWSPLQGVAATNEKLFF.